A single T cell receptor beta chain is shown here with its context. Its antigen is unidentified. Trimming removed 0 bases at V and 2 bases at J, with 11 bases between. CDR1 is LGHNA, CDR2 YSLEER, per germline. The CDR3 length is 15 residues. These data come from a study of siplizumab effects on memory and regulatory T cells. General study results and limits: Proliferating CD4+ or CD8+ clones, roughly 80-95% of them, lacked an assignable naive or memory phenotype. Naive T cells looked more diverse than memory cells and looked like major alloresponse contributors. Tregs proliferating in siplizumab cultures lacked confirmation of their suppressive function.

TCRdb's table, derived via immunoSEQ multiplex PCR, lists solely in-frame clones and lacks some. The sample lists approximately 60,000 clones; just over 95% were seen once. The clonotype was recovered from a human donor in good health. The sequenced sample consisted of naive CD8+ T cells sorted from blood. V gene TRBV4-3 combines with J gene TRBJ2-7, with D possibly matching TRBD1 (5 bases). CDR3 residues: CASSQDKTGPYEQYF. CDR3 in DNA: TGCGCCAGCAGCCAAGATAAAACAGGCCCCTACGAGCAGTACTTC.